The clone carrying this TCR beta chain was seen only a few times. The data were taken from a study of identical twins. TCRdb analysed the 5' RACE reads with MiXCR anew, one entry per CDR3 protein. Of approximately 530,000 distinct CDR3 sequences in the sample, around 20% were seen once. In germline, CDR1 is LGHNA, CDR2 YNFKEQ. This CDR3 is 15 amino acids long. Trimming shortened V by 1 base and J by 2 bases, and 11 bases separated the two germline ends. These data also featured in a second study, about yellow fever vaccine responses in identical twins.

V usage is TRBV4-2 and J usage is TRBJ2-5; D is unresolved. The sample taken for sequencing was CD4+ T cells sorted from blood. The source of this sequence is a woman aged 18-30 years in good health. CDR3 loop: CASSQGVGQQETQYF. DNA of the CDR3: TGTGCCAGCAGCCAAGGGGTTGGTCAGCAAGAGACCCAGTACTTC.